The clone carrying this TCR beta chain is a singleton in its sample. Its antigen is not identified. The source of the sample is a study of post-analysis software for immune sequencing data. Study-level findings and limits: Comparison of patients with controls showed 4 to 6 TRBV segments more frequent in patients, TRBV5-6, TRBV5-1 and TRBV20-1 among them. Batch-mates among the samples co-clustered strongly by F measure. Controls significantly exceeded multiple sclerosis patients in normalized Chao1 diversity.

The authors incorporated unique molecular identifiers into the TCR beta cDNA libraries. There were 1 to 10 million T cells, and 450,000 to 550,000 cDNA molecules came from them. One entry per CDR3 protein, called by TCRdb with MiXCR from the PCR reads. The table has roughly 400,000 distinct CDR3 sequences, more than 30% seen once; the top ten hold less than 10%. CDR1 is SGHRS and CDR2 is YFSETQ in the germline V gene. J lost 8 bases, V lost 1 base, and 11 bases had no gene match. This CDR3 spans 17 amino acids. Sequencing used blood. The sequence derives from a girl aged 2 to 10 with multiple sclerosis. The rearrangement uses TRBV5-1 and TRBJ2-1; TRBD1 matches at 11 bases. CDR3 amino acids: CASSLFPGTGGFDEQFF. The CDR3 nucleotides read TGCGCCAGCAGCTTGTTCCCAGGGACAGGGGGGTTTGATGAGCAGTTCTTC.